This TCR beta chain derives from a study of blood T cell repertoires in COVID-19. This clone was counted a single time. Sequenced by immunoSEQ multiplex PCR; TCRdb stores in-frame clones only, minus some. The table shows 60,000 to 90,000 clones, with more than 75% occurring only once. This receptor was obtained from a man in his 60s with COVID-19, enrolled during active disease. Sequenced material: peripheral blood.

The CDR3 spells CASSQGVGRELITGELFF. The DNA for the CDR3 is TGTGCCAGCAGCCAAGGGGTCGGCAGGGAACTGATTACCGGGGAGCTGTTTTTT. The V gene is TRBV14, the J gene TRBJ2-2; TRBD1 is a possible D gene (5 bases). The CDR3 is 18 amino acids. Germline V gene data show CDR1 as SGHDN and CDR2 as FVKESK. V lost 1 base, J lost 5 bases, and 20 bases lay in between.